One and the same sample provided the 19 T cell receptor beta chains below, sequenced in a study of T-cell reconstitution after alpha-beta-depleted transplantation in children. Researchers prepared the TCRbeta library using unique molecular identifiers, the study reports. TCRdb reprocessed the PCR reads with MiXCR, giving one entry per CDR3 protein. The sample gives about 610,000 distinct CDR3 sequences, about 11% of which show up once; about 4% is in the top ten. The sequenced sample was PBMCs from the stem cell graft donor, obtained from the stem cell graft. These receptors were taken from a human donor who donated a stem cell graft to a child with acute myeloid leukemia.

This clonotype was counted at least ten times. The gene calls are TRBV6-2 or TRBV6-3 and TRBJ2-7; no clear D gene. V dropped 0 bases and J dropped 6 bases, with 9 bases sitting between them. Germline V gene lookup returns CDR1 MNHEY and CDR2 SVGEGT. CDR3 length: 13 amino acids. The DNA of the CDR3 is TGTGCCAGCAGTTACTCGCGTCGGAGCGAGCAGTACTTC. It encodes CASSYSRRSEQYF.

The chain couples TRBV19 to TRBJ2-1; the D call may be TRBD1 or TRBD2 (6 bases each). The CDR3 has 14 amino acids. The germline CDR1 and CDR2 sequences are LNHDA and SQIVND (reference sequence). Trimming removed 11 bases from V and 8 bases from J, with 22 bases in between. The CDR3 nucleotides are TGTGCCTCTCAATCGGGGGCCCTAGGTGATGAGCAGTTCTTC. Translating gives CASQSGALGDEQFF.

This clonotype appeared many times. The chain recombines TRBV4-3 with TRBJ2-1, with 12 bases identical to TRBD2. V was pared by 0 bases and J by 6 bases, with 9 bases of the junction left unmatched. CDR3 length: 18 residues. The germline gives CDR1 LGHNA, CDR2 YSLEER. The CDR3 DNA sequence: TGCGCCAGCAGCCAAGATTTTTTCGGACTAGCGGGACTCAATGAGCAGTTCTTC. Translation gives CASSQDFFGLAGLNEQFF.

This clonotype was found many times. V and J are TRBV3-1 and TRBJ2-3, with unresolved D. Germline V CDR1 and CDR2: LGHDT, YNNKEL (reference sequence). This CDR3 region has 11 residues. Deletions cut 4 bases from V and 8 bases from J, with 7 bases between. The CDR3 protein is CASSRWGTQYF. CDR3 DNA: TGTGCCAGCAGCCGCTGGGGTACGCAGTATTTT.

This clonotype was seen a single time. The chain links TRBV29-1 to TRBJ2-7; a possible D gene is TRBD1 (6 bases). This CDR3 has 14 residues. V lost 8 bases and J lost 4, with 21 bases in between. The germline V gene has CDR1 SQVTM and CDR2 ANQGSEA. The CDR3 region is CSTQTDSRSYEQYF. The CDR3 DNA follows: TGCAGCACCCAGACGGACAGCAGAAGTTACGAGCAGTACTTC.

There are a few counts of this clonotype. The V gene is TRBV20-1, the J gene TRBJ2-1, with D maybe TRBD2 (5 bases). V lost 0 bases and J lost 2, with 11 bases in between. Germline V gene sequence: CDR1 DFQATT, CDR2 SNEGSKA (reference sequence). The CDR3 has 15 residues. CDR3 region: CSAREEVGAYNEQFF. CDR3 DNA: TGCAGTGCTAGAGAAGAGGTGGGAGCCTACAATGAGCAGTTCTTC.

The chain is built from TRBV29-1 and TRBJ1-1; D is uncertain. The CDR3 runs to 13 residues. The V end was cut by 2 bases, the J end by 1 base, with 8 bases between. Per germline, CDR1 SQVTM and CDR2 ANQGSEA. CDR3 DNA: TGCAGCGTTGAATTGGGCAGGAACACTGAAGCTTTCTTT. As protein: CSVELGRNTEAFF.

This clonotype was seen only a few times. This chain joins TRBV7-3 and TRBJ2-1; 11 positions match TRBD2. The V gene's germline CDR1 is SGHTA and CDR2 FQGTGA. The CDR3 has 18 amino acids. The ends lost 5 bases at V and 2 bases at J; junction bases unmatched: 11. The chain's CDR3 is CASSLLTSGVRAYNEQFF. Written as DNA, the CDR3 is TGTGCCAGCAGCCTGCTGACTAGCGGGGTAAGAGCCTACAATGAGCAGTTCTTC.

This clonotype was counted a few times. The V call is TRBV29-1, the J call TRBJ1-6; no definite D call. The CDR3 totals 12 residues. CDR1 SQVTM and CDR2 ANQGSEA come from the germline V gene. With 4 bases removed from V and 3 bases from J, the gap between germline ends came to 4 bases. The CDR3 loop reads CSVGDYNSPLHF. Written as DNA, the CDR3 is TGCAGCGTTGGGGACTATAATTCACCCCTCCACTTT.

A remark on this clonotype: It may be a read error: a sequence one base away is much more abundant. The CDR3 end shows no conserved phenylalanine or tryptophan, and so a read error is likely. V is TRBV18 and J is TRBJ2-5; D not certain. V gave up 2 bases and J gave up 2 bases, with 12 bases separating them. This CDR3 spans 15 amino acids. The germline gives CDR1 KGHSH, CDR2 LQKENI. For the CDR3, the DNA is TGTGCCAGCTCACCAGGGGTGACACAACAAGAGACCCAGTACATC. Translating it yields CASSPGVTQQETQYI.

The chain employs TRBV6-2 or TRBV6-3 and TRBJ2-2; D unclear. The ends were cut back, 0 bases at V and 7 bases at J, with 9 bases in the middle. This CDR3 has 14 amino acids. Germline CDR1 MNHEY, CDR2 SVGEGT. The CDR3 is CASSYSTVNGELFF. In DNA form, the CDR3 reads TGTGCCAGCAGTTACTCGACGGTAAACGGGGAGCTGTTTTTT.

In this sample, this clonotype turned up a few times. This CDR3 is CASSFSGRAYNSPLHF. CDR3 nucleotide sequence: TGTGCCAGCAGTTTTTCTGGGCGAGCTTATAATTCACCCCTCCACTTT. The rearrangement uses TRBV12-3 or TRBV12-4 and TRBJ1-6; D is undetermined. The CDR3 consists of 16 residues. V lost 3 bases and J lost 4, with 13 bases in between.

This clonotype has just a few counts. The chain recombines TRBV7-2 with TRBJ2-5; 8 bases map to TRBD2. The J segment lost 2 bases and the V segment lost 4 bases, leaving 9 bases of the junction unmatched. Per germline, CDR1 SGHTA and CDR2 FQGNSA. The length of the CDR3 is 16 residues. In nucleotides, the CDR3 is TGTGCCAGCAGCTCCCTTCCCTTAGCGGGACAAGAGACCCAGTACTTC. Amino acids: CASSSLPLAGQETQYF.

This clonotype was recorded once. The gene calls are TRBV3-1 and TRBJ2-7; D tentatively fits TRBD1 or TRBD2 (5 bases each). The CDR3 runs to 15 residues. Trimming took off 1 base at V and 5 bases at J, with 15 bases between the two ends. Germline V CDR1 and CDR2: LGHDT, YNNKEL (reference sequence). The CDR3 region is CASSQGGGFRDEQYF. The CDR3 nucleotides are TGTGCCAGCAGCCAAGGTGGGGGTTTCAGGGACGAGCAGTACTTC.

This clonotype was seen at least ten times. The chain recombines TRBV6-5 with TRBJ2-7; 10 bases fit TRBD1. Germline CDR1 and CDR2: MNHEY and SVGAGI. With 6 bases clipped from V and 5 bases from J, the junction kept 10 bases outside the gene matches. This CDR3 comprises 15 residues. This CDR3 is CASSGDRGFSNEQYF. The CDR3, as DNA: TGTGCCAGCAGCGGGGACAGGGGCTTCAGCAACGAGCAGTACTTC.

This clonotype has a handful of counts. The V gene is TRBV4-1, the J gene TRBJ2-1; 11 positions match TRBD2. CDR1 is MGHRA, CDR2 YSYEKL, per germline. V gave up 2 bases and J gave up 0 bases; unmatched junction bases: 3. The CDR3 spans 17 residues. This chain's CDR3 is CASSQPLAGGSYNEQFF. The CDR3 nucleotides read TGCGCCAGCAGCCAACCCCTAGCGGGAGGCTCCTACAATGAGCAGTTCTTC.

This clonotype was recorded at least ten times. The rearrangement uses TRBV5-6 and TRBJ2-5; D is unclear. The length of the CDR3 is 15 residues. CDR1 is SGHDT, CDR2 YYEEEE, per germline. V was pared by 0 bases and J by 2 bases, with 11 bases between. CDR3 coding DNA: TGTGCCAGCAGCTTGGGTCGGGTACAGCAAGAGACCCAGTACTTC. Amino acids: CASSLGRVQQETQYF.

Many counts were recorded for this clonotype. This sequence joins TRBV24-1 and TRBJ2-1, with D maybe TRBD2 (5 bases). Trimming shortened V by 4 bases and J by 7 bases, and 7 bases separated the two germline ends. This CDR3 has 12 amino acids. Germline loops: CDR1 KGHDR, CDR2 SFDVKD. The CDR3 protein is CATSDTRNEQFF. DNA for the CDR3: TGTGCCACCAGTGACACTAGGAATGAGCAGTTCTTC.

This clonotype came up a few times. The rearrangement joins TRBV20-1 to TRBJ2-5; TRBD1 might be the D (6 bases). Germline V lookup: CDR1 DFQATT, CDR2 SNEGSKA (reference sequence). The V end lost 0 bases, the J end lost 1 base, and 9 bases lay between the germline ends. The CDR3 is 14 residues long. The DNA of the CDR3 is TGCAGTGCTAGAGAAACAGGGCCCCAAGAGACCCAGTACTTC. It yields the protein CSARETGPQETQYF.